Described below is a single T cell receptor (beta chain) sequence and its context. cDNA prepared by RNA extraction and subsequent reverse transcription served as the template for sequencing. Assay: immunoSEQ multiplex PCR; the TCRdb copy retains only in-frame clones and omits some. The table shows some 110,000 clones, with over 60% occurring only once. Germline values: CDR1 GTSNPN, CDR2 SVGIG (reference sequence). This CDR3 comprises 15 residues. Trimming took 1 base from V and 2 from J; bases not matched to a gene: 8. The data were obtained in a study of CD8+ T cells in alopecia areata. The rearrangement joins TRBV30 to TRBJ2-7; TRBD1 aligns across 7 bases. The TCR was taken from a human donor in good health. Source material: CD4+ T cells sorted from blood. CDR3 loop: CAWSGGQIFTYEQYF. DNA for the CDR3: TGTGCCTGGAGTGGGGGACAGATCTTTACCTACGAGCAGTACTTC.